Following are 19 T cell receptor beta chains from one sample sequenced in a study of blood T cell repertoires in COVID-19 (dated by TCRdb to the early 2020s). The method behind the library was the immunoSEQ multiplex PCR assay. Not all clones reach the TCRdb copy of this immuneACCESS table, which keeps in-frame sequences only. Checked studies attribute under half of the gap to unresolved V genes and leave the rest unexplained. The sample table records approximately 330,000 clones; roughly 90% of these occur just once. In total, the top ten clones hold just over 9.5% of the sample. Sequencing used peripheral blood. These receptors came from a man aged 30 to 39 with COVID-19, enrolled during active disease.

The chain carries TRBV4-1 and TRBJ2-1, with 7 bases that match TRBD1. In germline, CDR1 is MGHRA, CDR2 YSYEKL. V lost 0 bases and J lost 0; bases outside the gene matches: 8. This CDR3 is built from 18 residues. CDR3 region: CASSQEGTTGTSYNEQFF. For the CDR3, the DNA is TGCGCCAGCAGCCAAGAAGGCACGACAGGGACCTCCTACAATGAGCAGTTCTTC.

This chain links TRBV5-1 with TRBJ2-3; D not resolved. The ends were cut back, 0 bases at V and 1 base at J, with 9 bases in the middle. The CDR3 consists of 15 residues. The germline CDR1 and CDR2 sequences are SGHRS and YFSETQ. Written as DNA, the CDR3 is TGCGCCAGCAGCTTGGCCTCCTTTGGCACAGATACGCAGTATTTT. It is translated as CASSLASFGTDTQYF. The full variable domain, with the rest looked up from reference TRBV5-1 and TRBJ2-3, is KAGVTQTPRYLIKTRGQQVTLSCSPISGHRSVSWYQQTPGQGLQFLFEYFSETQRNKGNFPGRFSGRQFSNSRSEMNVSTLELGDSALYLCASSLASFGTDTQYFGPGTRLTVL.

The chain is built from TRBV18 and TRBJ2-7; the match to TRBD1 covers 12 bases. Trimming removed 5 bases from V and 5 bases from J; junction bases left unmatched: 7. This CDR3 spans 15 amino acids. CDR1 and CDR2 from the germline V gene are KGHSH and LQKENI. CDR3 in DNA: TGTGCCAGCTCAACCCGGGACAGGGGGCTCAACGAGCAGTACTTC. This sequence encodes CASSTRDRGLNEQYF.

The chain links TRBV27 to TRBJ2-7; tentatively, D is TRBD1 (6 bases). This CDR3 contains 14 residues. Germline CDR1 MNHEY, CDR2 SMNVEV (reference sequence). Trimming shortened V by 5 bases and J by 5 bases, and 16 bases separated the two germline ends. CDR3 coding DNA: TGTGCCAGCAGTACCCCGGGACAACGGAACGAGCAGTACTTC. This encodes CASSTPGQRNEQYF.

The J gene is TRBJ2-3, the V gene TRBV18; TRBD1 matches 7 bases. The CDR3 consists of 13 residues. After removal of 3 bases from V and 6 bases from J, the junction contained 3 bases not matched to a gene. Germline V gene sequence: CDR1 KGHSH, CDR2 LQKENI. The CDR3 protein is CASSPPQGDTQYF. DNA of the CDR3: TGTGCCAGCTCACCGCCACAGGGGGATACGCAGTATTTT.

The chain combines TRBV12-3 or TRBV12-4 with TRBJ2-7; D call uncertain. The V end lost 5 bases, the J end lost 3 bases, and 8 bases lay between the germline ends. The CDR3 is 12 residues long. For the CDR3, the DNA is TGTGCCAGCAGTCCCGGAGACTACGAGCAGTACTTC. It yields the protein CASSPGDYEQYF.

The V gene is TRBV2, the J gene TRBJ1-2; no clear D gene. V was trimmed by 7 bases and J by 4 bases, leaving 16 bases between them. The germline gives CDR1 SNHLY, CDR2 FYNNEI. CDR3 length equals 14 residues. DNA of the CDR3: TGTGCCAGCACGAGCCTTCAAACGGGCTATGGCTACACCTTC. This encodes CASTSLQTGYGYTF.

The J gene is TRBJ2-2, the V gene TRBV5-1; no definite D call. CDR3 length equals 15 residues. V gave up 0 bases and J gave up 0 bases, with 6 bases separating them. Germline V CDR1 and CDR2: SGHRS, YFSETQ. CDR3 sequence: CASSLAVANTGELFF. CDR3 DNA sequence: TGCGCCAGCAGCTTGGCCGTAGCGAACACCGGGGAGCTGTTTTTT.

The chain uses TRBV7-3 and TRBJ1-2, with TRBD1 matching over 8 bases. Trimming took 5 bases from V and 6 from J; bases not matched to a gene: 11. Per the germline V gene, CDR1 is SGHTA and CDR2 is FQGTGA. The CDR3 is made up of 15 amino acids. CDR3 nucleotide sequence: TGTGCCAGCAGCCTGGACAGGGACGGGTTCGATGGCTACACCTTC. Translation gives CASSLDRDGFDGYTF.

V gene TRBV6-5 combines with J gene TRBJ2-7; 11 positions match TRBD1. Germline CDR1 and CDR2: MNHEY and SVGAGI. V lost 6 bases and J lost 3; bases outside the gene matches: 7. The CDR3 contains 15 residues. In DNA form, the CDR3 reads TGTGCCAGCAGAAAGGGGACAGGGGGTATCTACGAGCAGTACTTC. Protein product: CASRKGTGGIYEQYF.

The chain joins TRBV27 to TRBJ2-7, with 9 nucleotides matching TRBD2. The CDR3 spans 16 residues. The germline V gene has CDR1 MNHEY and CDR2 SMNVEV (reference sequence). The V gene end was trimmed by 2 bases and the J gene end by 1 base; junction bases not matched to a gene: 6. In DNA form, the CDR3 reads TGTGCCAGCAGTTTAGTTGGGACTAGCCGTTCCTACGAGCAGTACTTC. Encoded protein: CASSLVGTSRSYEQYF.

The rearrangement links TRBV7-9 to TRBJ2-7; 7 bases map to TRBD1. Per germline, CDR1 SEHNR and CDR2 FQNEAQ (reference sequence). The length of the CDR3 is 11 residues. V was clipped by 6 bases and J by 9 bases; unmatched bases: 5. CDR3 DNA: TGTGCCAGCAGTAGACAGGGTTGGCAGTACTTC. This sequence encodes CASSRQGWQYF.

This chain links TRBV21-1 with TRBJ2-5; the table's D call, TRBD1, has no DNA check behind it. TRBV21-1 represents a pseudogene. The CDR3 contains 14 residues. CDR3 DNA: TGTGCCAGCAGCAGTAGAAGGACAGAAGAGACCCAGTACTTC. Amino acid sequence: CASSSRRTEETQYF.

The V and J genes are TRBV5-8 and TRBJ2-5; maybe TRBD2 (6 bases). This CDR3 is built from 16 residues. Germline V gene data show CDR1 as SGHTS and CDR2 as YDEGEE. The V end was cut by 1 base, the J end by 5 bases, with 18 bases between. CDR3 sequence: CASSLLPGDDWETQYF. The CDR3 bases are TGTGCCAGCAGCTTGTTGCCGGGAGACGATTGGGAGACCCAGTACTTC.

The count of this clone is one. The V and J genes are TRBV29-1 and TRBJ2-2; no clear D. CDR1 is SQVTM, CDR2 ANQGSEA, per germline. The V end was cut by 5 bases, the J end by 3 bases, with 7 bases between. CDR3 length equals 12 residues. CDR3 in amino acids: CSVLGDTGELFF. CDR3 DNA: TGCAGCGTTCTCGGAGACACCGGGGAGCTGTTTTTT.

The chain has TRBV27 and TRBJ2-7; D uncertain. CDR3 length: 13 residues. The ends were cut back, 3 bases at V and 5 bases at J, with 11 bases in the middle. Germline V CDR1 and CDR2: MNHEY, SMNVEV (reference sequence). The DNA for the CDR3 is TGTGCCAGCAGTTTGGCAGGTTTTCACGAGCAGTACTTC. It translates to CASSLAGFHEQYF.

The chain employs TRBV7-2 and TRBJ1-2; tentative D call: TRBD1 (6 bases). V lost 4 bases, J lost 4 bases, and 16 bases lay in between. The CDR3 has 15 amino acids. The germline gives CDR1 SGHTA, CDR2 FQGNSA. CDR3 DNA sequence: TGTGCCAGCAGCTCCTCCGGGACAACGGTCTATGGCTACACCTTC. The encoded protein is CASSSSGTTVYGYTF.

The chain employs TRBV11-3 and TRBJ1-2; 10 bases are shared with TRBD1. This CDR3 spans 19 amino acids. CDR1 SGHNT and CDR2 YENEEA come from the germline V gene. Germline trimming cut 5 bases from V and 0 bases from J; bases unmatched to any gene: 15. The CDR3 is CASSHVSGQGLSANYGYTF. The CDR3 DNA reads as TGTGCCAGCAGCCACGTCTCGGGACAGGGGCTATCAGCTAACTATGGCTACACCTTC.

The V call is TRBV18, the J call TRBJ2-1, with 8 bases matching TRBD1. Germline V gene data show CDR1 as KGHSH and CDR2 as LQKENI. Trimming took 3 bases from V and 1 from J; bases not matched to a gene: 5. The CDR3 runs to 16 residues. The CDR3 DNA reads as TGTGCCAGCTCACCTCAGGGGGCGGGGTCCTACAATGAGCAGTTCTTC. This codes for CASSPQGAGSYNEQFF.